This T cell receptor beta chain was captured in a study of blood T cell repertoires in COVID-19 (dated by TCRdb to about 2020). General notes on the study: Samples from collaborators originated in the United States, Italy and Spain and spanned both the acute and convalescent phases of COVID-19. Deeply sampled blood TCRbeta repertoires from subjects exposed to, actively infected with, or recovered from COVID-19 were included in the dataset. A de-identified subject ID, COVID-19 status, age in years and sex were almost always included in the sample metadata. HLA class I and class II types, where available, came from metadata supplied by the sample provider rather than from assay-based typing. The samples were drawn from the first 160 participants of the ongoing ImmuneRACE study and from 950 to 1,500 subjects provided by 6 global collaborators. The material from the prospective study consisted of cDNA or gDNA derived from T cells, B-cell-depleted T cells, or PBMCs. The repertoires were made available in a free public database intended to serve as a resource for research on the immune response to SARS-CoV-2. Summary of the overall study and its limitations: How much clinical and demographic metadata was included differed by source and by participant, and the metadata was provided uncurated.

To note about this clone: It has no known antigen specificity. Base qualities are not at hand, and no much larger clone is one base apart.

Each collaborating institution followed its own protocols to collect whole blood in K2EDTA tubes. For TCRbeta analysis, collaborators shipped samples in one of three forms: frozen whole blood, isolated PBMCs, or DNA extracted from either of those sample types. The germline ends are 5 bases apart after V is trimmed by 4 bases and J by 4 bases. The germline V gene encodes CDR1 SNHLY and CDR2 FYNNEI. The CDR3, from cysteine to phenylalanine, totals 12 residues. Only CDR3 DNA is held: 36 bases, read in frame from base 1. The immunoSEQ Assay, a bias-controlled multiplex PCR, was used to amplify TCRbeta CDR3 regions from genomic DNA. On the study's bioinformatics: Nucleated cell counts per sample were estimated from amplification of reference gene primers within the assay. To quantify the absolute abundance of each unique TCRbeta CDR3 rearrangement, sequence reads were collapsed and filtered. Productive Simpson clonality was computed per sample as the square root of Simpson's diversity index over productive rearrangements. Not all clones reach the TCRdb copy of this immuneACCESS table, which keeps in-frame sequences only. Checked studies attribute under half of the gap to unresolved V genes and leave the rest unexplained. The V and J calls and clone size are taken from that table; D and trimming were inferred from the DNA. Present in this sample are 100,000 or so clones, 81% of which were seen just once. Over 35% of the sample lies in the top ten.

The source of this sequence is a man aged 80 or over with acute or convalescent COVID-19. Sequencing input: peripheral blood. The chain couples TRBV2 to TRBJ2-1; no confident D gene assignment can be made. The CDR3: CASSGPYNEQFF. The bases are TGTGCCAGCAGTGGTCCGTACAATGAGCAGTTCTTC.